This TCR beta chain was recovered during a study of cytomegalovirus exposure and HLA in healthy donors. Study outcomes and limitations: Previously analyzed data showed that most TCR beta V segments were productive at a frequency of about 90% or about 30%.

13 Jbeta primers and 60 Vbeta primers were used for the PCR. Repertoires were generated with immunoSEQ multiplex PCR, while TCRdb's copy carries only in-frame clones and drops some. This sample yields approximately 130,000 clones, of which about 73% are seen a single time; about 3.1% belongs to the top ten. As for this clone: Its antigen is still unknown.

Input material: PBMCs. The clonotype comes from a human donor in good health.

The CDR3, as DNA: TGCGCCAGCAGCTCGGACAGAGGGGGCGGGGAGCTGTTTTTT. This translates into CASSSDRGGGELFF. V and J are TRBV5-1 and TRBJ2-2, with D possibly TRBD1 on 6 matching bases. Germline V CDR1 and CDR2: SGHRS, YFSETQ. V was pared by 3 bases and J by 7 bases, with 13 bases between. CDR3 length: 14 residues.